This T cell receptor (beta chain) derives from a study of Graves' ophthalmopathy and Graves' hyperthyroidism. The authors amplified TCR beta CDR3 regions, and they did so from RNA transcripts for repertoire sequencing. In the first round, RT-PCR was carried out with HTBI primers, and a multiplex PCR formed the second round. TCRdb re-derived calls from the multiplex PCR reads in MiXCR, one entry per CDR3 protein. The sample consists of 1 million to 1.3 million distinct CDR3 sequences, 36% of them appearing once. The sequenced sample was peripheral blood or thyroid tissue (not recorded which). The sequence was collected from an adult man with Graves' hyperthyroidism.

CDR3 sequence: CASSPTSGRAEWETQYF. In DNA form, the CDR3 reads TGTGCCAGCAGCCCCACTAGCGGGAGGGCCGAGTGGGAGACCCAGTACTTC. The genes are TRBV4-2 and TRBJ2-5; 13 nucleotides align to TRBD2. This CDR3 region has 17 residues. The ends lost 4 bases at V and 5 bases at J; junction bases unmatched: 10. CDR1 is LGHNA and CDR2 is YNFKEQ in the germline V gene.